Given below is one T cell receptor beta chain in context. What this receptor recognizes is not known. Qualities for individual bases were not recorded, and no much larger clone is one base off. These data belong to a study of blood T cell repertoires in COVID-19 (dated by TCRdb to the early 2020s). With regard to the full study: The collaborator samples originated in the United States, Italy and Spain and spanned the acute and convalescent phases of COVID-19. The prospective study material was composed of cDNA or gDNA derived from T cells, B-cell-depleted T cells, or PBMCs. The dataset comprised deeply sampled blood TCRbeta repertoires from subjects exposed to, actively infected with, or recovered from COVID-19. The repertoires were made available in a free public database intended to serve as a resource for research on the immune response to SARS-CoV-2. Samples were obtained from the ongoing ImmuneRACE study (first 160 participants) and from approximately 1,200 subjects provided by 6 global collaborators. The sample metadata nearly always contained a de-identified subject ID, COVID-19 status, age in years and sex. HLA class I and class II types, where available, came from metadata supplied by the sample provider rather than from assay-based typing.

The paper as a whole reports these results and caveats: Clinical and demographic metadata were provided uncurated, with the amount varying by source and participant.

TCRbeta CDR3 regions were amplified from genomic DNA by means of the immunoSEQ Assay, a bias-controlled multiplex PCR. In the authors' own workflow: Nucleated cell counts per sample were estimated from amplification of reference gene primers within the assay. Sequence reads were collapsed and filtered to measure the absolute abundance of every unique TCRbeta CDR3 rearrangement. For each sample, productive Simpson clonality was calculated as the square root of Simpson's diversity index across productive rearrangements. The clones in this table, taken by TCRdb from immuneACCESS, are in-frame only. Not every clone is retained; where verified, under half of the shortfall comes from an unresolved V gene, and the cause of the rest is unknown. V and J calls and clone size come straight from that table; D and trimming were deduced from the DNA. This sample lists a few hundred thousand clones; 85% were detected once. The ten largest clonotypes hold about 3% of the sample.

A second Seattle source provided samples from volunteer blood donors who had recovered from COVID-19. Whole blood was collected in K2EDTA tubes by collaborating institutions according to the institutions' own protocols. Collaborator samples were shipped for TCRbeta analysis as frozen whole blood, isolated PBMCs, or DNA extracted from either sample type. Trimming removed 0 bases from V and 8 bases from J; the gene matches leave 3 bases unexplained. CDR1 and CDR2, per the germline V gene, are SGDLS and YYNGEE. The CDR3 starts with the cysteine, ends with the phenylalanine, and has 13 residues. Here the CDR3 DNA is all that survives: 39 bases in frame from base 1.

The receptor was derived from a man in his fifties or sixties who had recovered from COVID-19. The chain is assembled from TRBV9 and TRBJ1-1; 8 bases in between match TRBD1. The material sequenced was peripheral blood. The nucleotides are TGTGCCAGCAGCGTAGGGGACAGGACAGAAGCTTTCTTT. Its protein reads: CASSVGDRTEAFF. With the rest looked up from the reference TRBV9 and TRBJ1-1 genes rather than sequenced, the full variable domain is DSGVTQTPKHLITATGQRVTLRCSPRSGDLSVYWYQQSLDQGLQFLIQYYNGEERAKGNILERFSAQQFPDLHSELNLSSLELGDSALYFCASSVGDRTEAFFGQGTRLTVV.